These 21 T cell receptor beta chains were all obtained from the same sample, sequenced in a study of vaccination effects on CD4 cells after COVID-19. CD4+ T cell isolation took place after 10 days of culture. Two-dose BNT162b2 or mRNA-1273 vaccination was given to participants. The method was immunoSEQ multiplex PCR; TCRdb's version includes in-frame clones alone and lacks a portion of them. The sample lists roughly 40,000 clones, about 70% seen once, with roughly 8.4% in the top ten. What these receptors recognize is not known. This sample comprised CD4+ T cells from PBMCs cultured without peptide, obtained after COVID-19 vaccination. The receptors originated from a human donor who received a COVID-19 vaccine.

The gene calls are TRBV10-1 and TRBJ2-5; D is ambiguous. Germline V lookup: CDR1 WNHNN, CDR2 SYGVQD (reference sequence). The CDR3 is 13 residues long. Trimming removed 2 bases from V and 0 bases from J, with 4 bases in between. The CDR3 nucleotides are TGCGCCAGCAGTGAGGGGAACCAAGAGACCCAGTACTTC. It is translated as CASSEGNQETQYF.

In this sample, this clone turned up a few times. The V gene is TRBV27, the J gene TRBJ1-1, with D hard to call. Deletions cut 2 bases from V and 6 bases from J, with 16 bases between. CDR3 length equals 15 residues. Per the germline V gene, CDR1 is MNHEY and CDR2 is SMNVEV (reference sequence). This CDR3 reads CASSLQLGMTSEAFF. CDR3 nucleotides: TGTGCCAGCAGTTTACAATTGGGAATGACCTCTGAAGCTTTCTTT.

V gene TRBV2 combines with J gene TRBJ1-6; no clear D gene. Germline V gene sequence: CDR1 SNHLY, CDR2 FYNNEI. This CDR3 comprises 15 residues. Deletions cut 3 bases from V and 5 bases from J, with 11 bases between. The CDR3 DNA reads as TGTGCCAGCAGTGACTGGGCCGGAGATAATTCACCCCTCCACTTT. Amino acids: CASSDWAGDNSPLHF.

This chain links TRBV2 with TRBJ1-2; no clear D gene. This CDR3 comprises 15 residues. V gave up 0 bases and J gave up 4 bases, with 12 bases separating them. Looked up from germline, CDR1 is SNHLY and CDR2 is FYNNEI. The CDR3 region is CASSEAYTDPYGYTF. Written as DNA, the CDR3 is TGTGCCAGCAGTGAAGCGTATACAGATCCCTATGGCTACACCTTC.

The genes are TRBV2 and TRBJ2-3; tentatively, D is TRBD1 or TRBD2 (5 bases each). The germline gives CDR1 SNHLY, CDR2 FYNNEI. The CDR3 spans 14 residues. V was clipped by 6 bases and J by 4 bases, with 14 bases between them. CDR3 nucleotides: TGTGCCAGCAGCGGGACCTTGGCGGCAGATACGCAGTATTTT. It encodes CASSGTLAADTQYF.

CDR3 nucleotide sequence: TGTGCCAGCAACAGGGGAGGGGAGACCCAGTACTTC. This encodes CASNRGGETQYF. This sequence joins TRBV2 and TRBJ2-5, with D possibly called TRBD1 or TRBD2 (7 bases each). Trimming removed 7 bases from V and 5 bases from J, with 11 bases in between. CDR3 length: 12 amino acids. Germline CDR1 is SNHLY and CDR2 is FYNNEI. The whole variable domain, remainder taken from reference TRBV2 and TRBJ2-5, is EPEVTQTPSHQVTQMGQEVILRCVPISNHLYFYWYRQILGQKVEFLVSFYNNEISEKSEIFDDQFSVERPDGSNFTLKIRSTKLEDSAMYFCASNRGGETQYFGPGTRLLVL.

The chain employs TRBV11-2 and TRBJ1-1, with TRBD1 identical over 7 bases. The CDR3 length is 14 residues. CDR1 and CDR2 from the germline V gene are SGHAT and FQNNGV. The V and J ends lost 8 bases and 3 bases, in that order; junction bases with no gene match: 9. CDR3 residues: CASGYRQGYTEAFF. The CDR3 nucleotides are TGTGCCAGCGGATACCGACAGGGTTACACTGAAGCTTTCTTT.

The rearrangement uses TRBV18 and TRBJ1-2, with 9 positions matching TRBD1. This CDR3 contains 16 residues. Trimming at V came to 4 bases and at J to 0 bases, leaving 6 bases not matched to a gene. The germline V gene has CDR1 KGHSH and CDR2 LQKENI. The CDR3 nucleotides read TGTGCCAGCTCACGACAGGGGGAGGTATCTAACTATGGCTACACCTTC. This gives the protein CASSRQGEVSNYGYTF.

V is TRBV12-3 or TRBV12-4 and J is TRBJ1-2; no firm D call. The CDR3 sequence is 13 residues long. With 6 bases removed from V and 6 bases from J, the gap between germline ends came to 14 bases. The CDR3 sequence is CASSPAGPHGYTF. CDR3 bases: TGTGCCAGCAGCCCTGCGGGCCCTCATGGCTACACCTTC.

The CDR3, as DNA: TGTGCCAGCAGTGCCCAAACGTACCGAATACCGAACACCGGGGAGCTGTTTTTT. It translates to CASSAQTYRIPNTGELFF. The chain couples TRBV6-1 to TRBJ2-2; unclear D gene. Per the germline V gene, CDR1 is MNHNS and CDR2 is SASEGT. The CDR3 covers 18 residues. Between the trimmed V and J ends, which lost 4 bases and 0 bases, there was a span of 18 bases.

The chain carries TRBV30 and TRBJ1-1; D gene unclear. The V gene's germline CDR1 is GTSNPN and CDR2 SVGIG (reference sequence). Between the trimmed V and J ends, which lost 8 bases and 0 bases, there was a span of 10 bases. The CDR3 is made up of 12 amino acids. The CDR3 DNA reads TGTGCCCGCTACGATTTGAACACTGAAGCTTTCTTT. Encoded protein: CARYDLNTEAFF.

The gene calls are TRBV12-3 or TRBV12-4 and TRBJ2-7; 8 nucleotides agree with TRBD2. The CDR3 sequence is 13 residues long. V shed 8 bases, J shed 3 bases, and the junction held 6 bases outside the gene matches. The DNA of the CDR3 is TGTGCCAGCCGCCCAGCGGGGGTCTACGAGCAGTACTTC. Protein product: CASRPAGVYEQYF.

The rearrangement joins TRBV27 to TRBJ2-4; 10 nucleotides align to TRBD2. Looked up from germline, CDR1 is MNHEY and CDR2 is SMNVEV (reference sequence). V lost 6 bases and J lost 4; bases outside the gene matches: 6. The CDR3 totals 15 residues. DNA of the CDR3: TGTGCCAGCAGGGCAAGCGGGGGGGAGAAAAACATTCAGTACTTC. Residues: CASRASGGEKNIQYF.

The rearrangement uses TRBV5-1 and TRBJ2-1; D may match TRBD1 or TRBD2 (5 bases each). There are 15 residues in the CDR3. Germline assignment: CDR1 SGHRS and CDR2 YFSETQ. Trimming left V 2 bases short and J 4 bases short, with 13 bases between. The CDR3 DNA reads TGCGCCAGCAGCTTCGGGGCAGGCCTTTACAATGAGCAGTTCTTC. Protein sequence: CASSFGAGLYNEQFF.

The V call is TRBV19, the J call TRBJ2-3; D unresolved. Germline V lookup: CDR1 LNHDA, CDR2 SQIVND (reference sequence). The CDR3 runs 14 residues. Trimming left V 9 bases short and J 0 bases short, with 13 bases between. CDR3 nucleotides: TGTGCCAGCGCGAGGACCGAGAGCACAGATACGCAGTATTTT. Protein sequence: CASARTESTDTQYF.

The V call is TRBV18, the J call TRBJ1-4; D uncertain. Germline V gene lookup returns CDR1 KGHSH and CDR2 LQKENI. The CDR3 totals 13 residues. Trimming removed 6 bases from V and 0 bases from J, with 5 bases in between. The CDR3 loop is CASSRATNEKLFF. CDR3 nucleotide sequence: TGTGCCAGCTCGAGGGCAACTAATGAAAAACTGTTTTTT.

The CDR3 DNA is TGTGCCAGAACACAGGGGATCTATGGCTACACCTTC. Protein: CARTQGIYGYTF. J is TRBJ1-2 and V is TRBV2, with 7 bases lining up with TRBD1. The V gene end was trimmed by 9 bases and the J gene end by 4 bases; junction bases not matched to a gene: 5. This CDR3 comprises 12 residues. The germline V gene encodes CDR1 SNHLY and CDR2 FYNNEI.

The rearrangement links TRBV30 to TRBJ1-1; TRBD1 aligns across 8 bases. Looked up from germline, CDR1 is GTSNPN and CDR2 is SVGIG (reference sequence). The junction had 13 bases not matched to a gene; V was cut back by 3 bases and J by 4 bases. This CDR3 has 16 residues. CDR3 DNA: TGTGCCTGGAGAAAGGGACAGGTGGTAAGGGGCACTGAAGCTTTCTTT. As protein: CAWRKGQVVRGTEAFF.

V usage is TRBV19 and J usage is TRBJ1-2; TRBD1 agrees at 7 bases. There are 16 residues in the CDR3. Germline CDR1 LNHDA, CDR2 SQIVND (reference sequence). V shed 4 bases and J 1 base; nucleotides not matched to a gene: 9. CDR3 sequence reads: CASSTTGTAGNYGYTF. CDR3 nucleotides: TGTGCCAGTAGTACGACCGGGACAGCTGGTAACTATGGCTACACCTTC.

This chain uses TRBV12-3 or TRBV12-4 with TRBJ2-3; no clear D. Trimming took off 3 bases at V and 3 bases at J, with 4 bases between the two ends. This CDR3 has 12 amino acids. CDR3: CASSFATDTQYF. The CDR3 nucleotides are TGTGCCAGCAGTTTTGCGACAGATACGCAGTATTTT.

This clone has just a few counts. V usage is TRBV10-3 and J usage is TRBJ2-2, with 9 bases that match TRBD1. This CDR3 contains 15 residues. The J segment lost 2 bases and the V segment lost 8 bases, leaving 6 bases of the junction unmatched. Germline CDR1 ENHRY, CDR2 SYGVKD. CDR3 sequence reads: CAIARQGGNTGELFF. The CDR3, as DNA: TGTGCCATCGCCCGACAGGGGGGCAACACCGGGGAGCTGTTTTTT.